Listed here are 28 T cell receptor beta chains from one sample, sequenced in a study of CD8 T cells in Susac syndrome. With random hexamers, roughly 0.45 to 1 ug RNA was reverse transcribed. TCRdb analysed the immunoSEQ multiplex PCR reads with MiXCR anew, one entry per CDR3 protein. The table includes around 150,000 distinct CDR3 sequences, 95% detected once. Sequencing was performed on CD4+ T cells from PBMCs. The receptors derive from a human donor with multiple sclerosis.

The chain has TRBV6-5 and TRBJ2-4; D is possibly TRBD1 or TRBD2 (5 bases each). Per the germline V gene, CDR1 is MNHEY and CDR2 is SVGAGI. Trimming left V 0 bases short and J 6 bases short, with 12 bases between. The CDR3 consists of 15 residues. The CDR3 DNA reads as TGTGCCAGCAGTTACTCGGGGCTAGCCGGAAACATTCAGTACTTC. Protein product: CASSYSGLAGNIQYF.

The rearrangement uses TRBV2 and TRBJ2-1; 9 bases are a match to TRBD2. Unmatched junction bases numbered 6, after V lost 7 bases and J lost 14 bases. Germline lookup yields CDR1 SNHLY and CDR2 FYNNEI. There are 11 residues in the CDR3. The CDR3 sequence: CASTPGLAEFF. CDR3 in DNA: TGTGCCAGCACTCCGGGACTAGCCGAGTTCTTC. Complete variable domain (other parts from reference TRBV2 and TRBJ2-1): EPEVTQTPSHQVTQMGQEVILRCVPISNHLYFYWYRQILGQKVEFLVSFYNNEISEKSEIFDDQFSVERPDGSNFTLKIRSTKLEDSAMYFCASTPGLAEFFGPGTRLTVL.

This chain uses TRBV10-3 with TRBJ2-3; 9 positions match TRBD2. V trimming: 9 bases; J trimming: 2 bases; junction bases outside the gene matches: 3. Germline loops: CDR1 ENHRY, CDR2 SYGVKD. The CDR3 runs to 13 residues. CDR3 sequence: CAIAGGPTDTQYF. CDR3 sequence (DNA): TGTGCCATAGCGGGGGGCCCCACAGATACGCAGTATTTT.

The V gene is TRBV28, the J gene TRBJ1-1; D is possibly TRBD1 (5 bases). CDR1 MDHEN and CDR2 SYDVKM come from the germline V gene. This CDR3 contains 13 residues. V was clipped by 2 bases and J by 11 bases, with 15 bases between them. The CDR3, as DNA: TGTGCCAGCAGTTTACCAGTCAGGGTTGGGGCTTTCTTT. Its protein product is CASSLPVRVGAFF. Looking up the rest from reference TRBV28 and TRBJ1-1 gives the full variable domain: DVKVTQSSRYLVKRTGEKVFLECVQDMDHENMFWYRQDPGLGLRLIYFSYDVKMKEKGDIPEGYSVSREKKERFSLILESASTNQTSMYLCASSLPVRVGAFFGQGTRLTVV.

V and J are TRBV3-1 and TRBJ2-1, with TRBD2 matching over 8 bases. CDR1 is LGHDT and CDR2 is YNNKEL in the germline V gene (reference sequence). J lost 3 bases, V lost 3 bases, and 13 bases had no gene match. CDR3 length: 18 residues. The CDR3 is CASSHLAGPKYNYNEQFF. The CDR3 DNA is TGTGCCAGCAGCCATTTAGCGGGACCGAAATATAACTACAATGAGCAGTTCTTC.

V is TRBV3-1 and J is TRBJ1-2, with 7 bases fitting TRBD1. There are 16 residues in the CDR3. In germline, CDR1 is LGHDT, CDR2 YNNKEL (reference sequence). Trimming cost V 1 base and J 4 bases; bases outside gene matches: 9. The DNA of the CDR3 is TGTGCCAGCAGCCAAGCCTCGGGACAGCAAACCTATGGCTACACCTTC. Translation gives CASSQASGQQTYGYTF.

The chain recombines TRBV12-3 or TRBV12-4 with TRBJ2-1; TRBD2 matches 9 bases. V lost 6 bases, J lost 7 bases, and 13 bases stayed unmatched. The CDR3 loop spans 16 amino acids. The CDR3 loop reads CASSSPGTSKVNEQFF. CDR3 nucleotides: TGTGCCAGCAGCTCGCCTGGGACTAGCAAAGTGAATGAGCAGTTCTTC.

This clonotype was observed a single time. The chain is built from TRBV15 and TRBJ2-7, with D tentatively TRBD2 (6 bases). V was clipped by 1 base and J by 0 bases, with 13 bases between them. Germline assignment: CDR1 LNHNV and CDR2 YYDKDF (reference sequence). The CDR3 spans 16 residues. CDR3 loop: CATSRGPAGSSYEQYF. CDR3 sequence (DNA): TGTGCCACCAGCAGAGGACCGGCGGGGAGCTCCTACGAGCAGTACTTC. The variable domain in full, completed from reference TRBV15 and TRBJ2-7, reads DAMVIQNPRYQVTQFGKPVTLSCSQTLNHNVMYWYQQKSSQAPKLLFHYYDKDFNNEADTPDNFQSRRPNTSFCFLDIRSPGLGDTAMYLCATSRGPAGSSYEQYFGPGTRLTVT.

The chain combines TRBV7-9 with TRBJ1-5, with D unresolved. The CDR3 has 14 amino acids. V shed 3 bases and J shed 6 bases, with 12 bases lying between them. Germline V gives CDR1 SEHNR, CDR2 FQNEAQ (reference sequence). The CDR3 is CASSLAGFGQPQHF. In DNA form, the CDR3 reads TGTGCCAGCAGCTTGGCGGGTTTTGGTCAGCCCCAGCATTTT.

The gene calls are TRBV6-6 and TRBJ2-7; D is unresolved. Germline V gene sequence: CDR1 MNHNY, CDR2 SVGAGI (reference sequence). Trimming took off 7 bases at V and 1 base at J, with 11 bases between the two ends. The CDR3 length is 13 residues. DNA for the CDR3: TGTGCCAGCACCGCTTCGCGGTCCTACGAGCAGTACTTC. The encoded protein is CASTASRSYEQYF.

The chain couples TRBV27 to TRBJ1-2, with 8 bases that match TRBD1. The junction had 8 bases not matched to a gene; V was cut back by 5 bases and J by 3 bases. CDR3 size: 15 residues. Germline V CDR1 and CDR2: MNHEY, SMNVEV (reference sequence). The CDR3 DNA reads as TGTGCCAGCAGTGCAGCACAGGGGGGGTACTATGGCTACACCTTC. It encodes CASSAAQGGYYGYTF.

The chain joins TRBV4-3 to TRBJ1-2, with TRBD1 matching over 8 bases. Germline CDR1 is LGHNA and CDR2 is YSLEER. Unmatched junction bases numbered 17, after V lost 1 base and J lost 7 bases. CDR3 size: 18 residues. The CDR3 here is CASSQASGAGTGFAGYTF. Here the CDR3 DNA reads TGCGCCAGCAGCCAAGCCTCTGGTGCAGGGACAGGCTTCGCTGGCTACACCTTC.

The V gene is TRBV3-1, the J gene TRBJ2-6; 8 bases line up with TRBD1. Unmatched junction bases numbered 9, after V lost 4 bases and J lost 4 bases. The CDR3 consists of 17 residues. Germline V gives CDR1 LGHDT, CDR2 YNNKEL (reference sequence). In DNA form, the CDR3 reads TGTGCCAGCAGCCTCCGGACAGGGACGCCAGGGGCCAACGTCCTGACTTTC. This encodes CASSLRTGTPGANVLTF.

The chain has TRBV20-1 and TRBJ1-5, with 7 positions matching TRBD1. Losses at the gene ends were 5 bases for V and 7 bases for J; bases not matched to a gene: 5. The CDR3 consists of 12 residues. Germline V CDR1 and CDR2: DFQATT, SNEGSKA (reference sequence). CDR3 region: CSARQGNQPQHF. DNA for the CDR3: TGCAGTGCTCGACAGGGAAACCAGCCCCAGCATTTT.

V usage is TRBV5-1 and J usage is TRBJ2-3, with 9 bases fitting TRBD1. Germline CDR1 and CDR2: SGHRS and YFSETQ. CDR3 length: 14 residues. J was trimmed by 6 bases and V by 7 bases; bases with no gene match: 9. The CDR3 loop is CASRTGVAGDTQYF. CDR3 sequence (DNA): TGCGCCAGCCGGACAGGGGTGGCCGGCGATACGCAGTATTTT.

The chain is built from TRBV28 and TRBJ1-5, with 10 positions matching TRBD1. This CDR3 has 16 residues. Germline V gives CDR1 MDHEN, CDR2 SYDVKM. V shed 6 bases, J shed 6 bases, and the junction held 11 bases outside the gene matches. The CDR3 protein is CASRVGDRGLGQPQHF. The CDR3 nucleotides are TGTGCCAGCAGGGTCGGCGACAGGGGGCTAGGTCAGCCCCAGCATTTT. Based on the CDR3 plus reference TRBV28 and TRBJ1-5, the full variable domain is DVKVTQSSRYLVKRTGEKVFLECVQDMDHENMFWYRQDPGLGLRLIYFSYDVKMKEKGDIPEGYSVSREKKERFSLILESASTNQTSMYLCASRVGDRGLGQPQHFGDGTRLSIL.

This clonotype came up once. The chain is built from TRBV14 and TRBJ1-6, with D uncertain. The germline V and J ends were trimmed by 0 bases and 7 bases, with 10 bases remaining between them. The V gene's germline CDR1 is SGHDN and CDR2 FVKESK. This CDR3 is built from 15 residues. The CDR3 nucleotides are TGTGCCAGCAGCCAAGACGGGTTCCCAAATTCACCCCTCCACTTT. Its protein is CASSQDGFPNSPLHF. The full variable domain, rest sourced from reference TRBV14 and TRBJ1-6, is EAGVTQFPSHSVIEKGQTVTLRCDPISGHDNLYWYRRVMGKEIKFLLHFVKESKQDESGMPNNRFLAERTGGTYSTLKVQPAELEDSGVYFCASSQDGFPNSPLHFGNGTRLTVT.

This chain connects TRBV13 to TRBJ2-4; tentatively, D is TRBD1 or TRBD2 (5 bases each). Germline values: CDR1 PRHDT, CDR2 FYEKMQ (reference sequence). Trimming stripped 2 bases from V and 16 bases from J, with 15 bases between. The CDR3 extends over 12 amino acids. CDR3: CASSLLNGACYF. The CDR3 DNA is TGTGCCAGCAGCTTATTGAACGGGGCTTGCTACTTC.

The V gene is TRBV5-1, the J gene TRBJ2-1; 10 nucleotides align to TRBD1. V shed 4 bases, J shed 7 bases, and the junction held 11 bases outside the gene matches. The germline V gene has CDR1 SGHRS and CDR2 YFSETQ. This CDR3 contains 16 residues. In nucleotides, the CDR3 is TGCGCCAGCAGCCCAGGCCGGGACAGGGGTCCTAATGAGCAGTTCTTC. Protein: CASSPGRDRGPNEQFF.

The chain's CDR3 is CSVTVGGVGEKLFF. The CDR3 nucleotides are TGCAGCGTGACGGTCGGGGGCGTTGGGGAAAAACTGTTTTTT. This chain uses TRBV29-1 with TRBJ1-4, with D perhaps TRBD1 (6 bases). In germline, CDR1 is SQVTM, CDR2 ANQGSEA. V was cut by 6 bases and J by 8 bases, with 19 bases left in between. This CDR3 has 14 residues.

The sample holds one count of this clonotype. The CDR3, as DNA: TGTGCCAGTAGTCCGTTTGGTCAGCCCCAGCATTTT. Translating gives CASSPFGQPQHF. This chain links TRBV19 with TRBJ1-5; D uncertain. This CDR3 comprises 12 residues. Germline V gives CDR1 LNHDA, CDR2 SQIVND (reference sequence). The V end lost 5 bases, the J end lost 6 bases, and 8 bases lay between the germline ends. Combining the CDR3 with reference TRBV19 and TRBJ1-5 gives the whole variable domain DGGITQSPKYLFRKEGQNVTLSCEQNLNHDAMYWYRQDPGQGLRLIYYSQIVNDFQKGDIAEGYSVSREKKESFPLTVTSAQKNPTAFYLCASSPFGQPQHFGDGTRLSIL.

The V gene is TRBV6-5, the J gene TRBJ2-7, with D possibly being TRBD1 or TRBD2 (5 bases each). Germline CDR1 is MNHEY and CDR2 is SVGAGI. V lost 4 bases to trimming and J lost 3 bases, with 13 bases between them. This CDR3 spans 14 amino acids. The CDR3 region is CASSFGRDRYEQYF. The DNA of the CDR3 is TGTGCCAGCAGTTTCGGCAGGGACCGCTACGAGCAGTACTTC.

This chain joins TRBV5-1 and TRBJ2-3, with D uncertain. CDR3 length: 14 amino acids. Trimming took off 4 bases at V and 2 bases at J, with 11 bases between the two ends. The germline gives CDR1 SGHRS, CDR2 YFSETQ. The CDR3 reads CASSPTLLTDTQYF. CDR3 coding DNA: TGCGCCAGCAGCCCAACACTCCTCACAGATACGCAGTATTTT.

The J gene is TRBJ1-3, the V gene TRBV4-1, with 9 bases fitting TRBD1. CDR1 and CDR2 (germline): MGHRA, YSYEKL. The CDR3 length is 16 residues. Trimming at V came to 5 bases and at J to 3 bases, leaving 8 bases not matched to a gene. CDR3 sequence (DNA): TGCGCCAGCAGCAGAGGACAGGGGTCGTTTGGAAACACCATATATTTT. Amino acids: CASSRGQGSFGNTIYF.

The chain uses TRBV20-1 and TRBJ1-5; 7 bases line up with TRBD1. The CDR3 is 14 residues long. J lost 16 bases, V lost 3 bases, and 18 bases had no gene match. Germline lookup yields CDR1 DFQATT and CDR2 SNEGSKA (reference sequence). Here the CDR3 reads CSARAGQSTPFHHF. In DNA form, the CDR3 reads TGCAGTGCTAGGGCGGGACAGAGTACCCCATTCCATCATTTT.

The J gene is TRBJ1-5, the V gene TRBV29-1; 7 positions match TRBD1. Germline V CDR1 and CDR2: SQVTM, ANQGSEA. The ends lost 5 bases at V and 4 bases at J; junction bases unmatched: 5. This CDR3 is 13 amino acids long. In DNA, the CDR3 is TGCAGCGTTCTCCAGGGGGAGAATCAGCCCCAGCATTTT. Translating gives CSVLQGENQPQHF.

In regard to this clonotype: The germline gene is not matched at one end of the junction; a read error may be the cause. The chain couples TRBV24-1 to TRBJ2-1; 11 bases match TRBD1. From germline, CDR1 is KGHDR and CDR2 SFDVKD. The CDR3 loop spans 12 amino acids. The CDR3 sequence is CATSDWGQGVSF. As DNA, the CDR3 is TGTGCCACCAGTGATTGGGGACAGGGGGTCTCTTTC.

V is TRBV7-6 and J is TRBJ2-3, with a possible D match to TRBD2 (7 bases). CDR3 length equals 17 residues. The ends were cut back, 5 bases at V and 1 base at J, with 19 bases in the middle. CDR1 and CDR2 from the germline V gene are SGHVS and FNYEAQ. The CDR3 DNA is TGTGCCAGCAGCCTCCGGGTAGGGGGGGAAGGCACAGATACGCAGTATTTT. Residues: CASSLRVGGEGTDTQYF.